Presented here are 32 T cell receptor beta chains from one specimen sequenced in a study of CD8+CD57+ T cells in acquired aplastic anemia. Genomic DNA acted as the template from which TCR beta VDJ combination and CDR3 sequence profiling were carried out. From the reads, TCRdb called clonotypes with MiXCR, one entry per CDR3 protein. The data show approximately 170,000 distinct CDR3 sequences, with roughly 45% seen just once and roughly 3.2% held by the top ten. Patients included in sequencing had previously demonstrated CD8+CD57+ cell expansion by flow cytometry. The sequencing input was sorted CD4+, CD8+, or CD8+CD57+ T cells (not recorded which) from PBMCs. The receptors were gathered from a human donor with aplastic anemia.

There are a few counts of this clonotype. The rearrangement joins TRBV7-3 to TRBJ1-2; D is unresolved. CDR1 is SGHTA, CDR2 FQGTGA, per germline. Trimming took 8 bases from V and 1 from J, leaving 11 bases between them. CDR3 length equals 13 residues. The CDR3 is CASAQDRNYGYTF. The CDR3 region has the DNA TGTGCCAGCGCTCAGGACCGTAACTATGGCTACACCTTC. The variable domain in full, with the rest retrieved from reference TRBV7-3 and TRBJ1-2, is GAGVSQTPSNKVTEKGKYVELRCDPISGHTALYWYRQSLGQGPEFLIYFQGTGAADDSGLPNDRFFAVRPEGSVSTLKIQRTERGDSAVYLCASAQDRNYGYTFGSGTRLTVV.

The chain recombines TRBV10-3 with TRBJ1-2; a possible D gene is TRBD1 (5 bases). V was pared by 0 bases and J by 4 bases, with 12 bases between. CDR1 is ENHRY, CDR2 SYGVKD, per germline. The CDR3 covers 15 residues. The CDR3 DNA reads as TGTGCCATCAGTGAGTCCGGGGGAGTCGGCTATGGCTACACCTTC. Translating it yields CAISESGGVGYGYTF.

This clonotype was observed a handful of times. V usage is TRBV19 and J usage is TRBJ1-5, with D maybe TRBD1 (5 bases). This CDR3 comprises 15 residues. Germline V gene sequence: CDR1 LNHDA, CDR2 SQIVND (reference sequence). Trimming removed 8 bases at V and 5 bases at J, with 19 bases between. CDR3 sequence: CASRPRPGQDQPQHF. DNA of the CDR3: TGTGCCAGTCGCCCCCGTCCGGGGCAAGATCAGCCCCAGCATTTT.

The chain is built from TRBV2 and TRBJ1-2; 11 bases are a match to TRBD1. Unmatched junction bases numbered 4, after V lost 8 bases and J lost 5 bases. This CDR3 is 13 amino acids long. Germline CDR1 reads SNHLY; CDR2 reads FYNNEI. The CDR3 coding sequence is TGTGCCAGCTGGGACAGGGGGAGATATGGCTACACCTTC. The encoded protein is CASWDRGRYGYTF. The whole variable domain, filled in from reference TRBV2 and TRBJ1-2, reads EPEVTQTPSHQVTQMGQEVILRCVPISNHLYFYWYRQILGQKVEFLVSFYNNEISEKSEIFDDQFSVERPDGSNFTLKIRSTKLEDSAMYFCASWDRGRYGYTFGSGTRLTVV.

This clonotype came up many times. The chain combines TRBV9 with TRBJ2-3; 9 nucleotides agree with TRBD2. The V gene's germline CDR1 is SGDLS and CDR2 YYNGEE. CDR3 length: 15 residues. V dropped 7 bases and J dropped 2; count of bases not matched to a gene: 8. CDR3 protein: CASGRLADSTDTQYF. For the CDR3, the DNA is TGTGCCAGCGGAAGACTAGCGGACTCCACAGATACGCAGTATTTT.

In its sample, this clonotype was seen a few times. The chain joins TRBV2 to TRBJ1-1, with D maybe TRBD1 (5 bases). The CDR3 sequence is 10 residues long. Germline CDR1 reads SNHLY; CDR2 reads FYNNEI. Deletions cut 8 bases from V and 6 bases from J, with 7 bases between. Here the CDR3 DNA reads TGTGCCAGCCAAGGGGCTGAAGCTTTCTTT. Its translation is CASQGAEAFF.

The rearrangement joins TRBV2 to TRBJ1-2, with D possibly TRBD1 on 6 matching bases. CDR1 SNHLY and CDR2 FYNNEI come from the germline V gene. This CDR3 is 11 amino acids long. V was shortened by 6 bases and J by 6 bases, with 8 bases between the two germline ends. This CDR3 reads CASSRQDGYTF. CDR3 nucleotides: TGTGCCAGCAGCCGACAGGATGGCTACACCTTC.

The chain employs TRBV2 and TRBJ1-6; 8 nucleotides line up with TRBD1. J was trimmed by 9 bases and V by 6 bases; bases with no gene match: 7. The length of the CDR3 is 14 residues. The germline V gene has CDR1 SNHLY and CDR2 FYNNEI. CDR3 sequence (DNA): TGTGCCAGCAGCGACCGGGACAGGAGTTCACCCCTCCACTTT. Translating gives CASSDRDRSSPLHF.

As regards this clonotype: One junction end does not reproduce the germline sequence, and a read error may be involved. The chain uses TRBV5-1 and TRBJ1-4, with D tentatively TRBD1 (6 bases). The CDR3 is made up of 12 amino acids. The germline V gene encodes CDR1 SGHRS and CDR2 YFSETQ. CDR3 DNA: TGCGCCAGCAGCTCCCCTCGGTTGGACAGTCCTTTT. It encodes CASSSPRLDSPF.

The chain recombines TRBV7-2 with TRBJ1-6; D remains unclear. The germline gives CDR1 SGHTA, CDR2 FQGNSA. Trimming left V 7 bases short and J 6 bases short, with 7 bases between. This CDR3 comprises 12 residues. CDR3 in amino acids: CASTAANSPLHF. CDR3 DNA: TGTGCCAGCACCGCCGCTAATTCACCCCTCCACTTT.

This clonotype showed up just a few times. The chain couples TRBV14 to TRBJ1-2, with D possibly matching TRBD1 (5 bases). The CDR3 length is 12 residues. CDR1 and CDR2 from the germline V gene are SGHDN and FVKESK. V lost 5 bases and J lost 8, with 12 bases in between. The CDR3 protein is CASSTSGYGYTF. DNA for the CDR3: TGTGCCAGCAGCACCTCAGGGTACGGCTACACCTTC.

As concerns this clonotype: This may be a read error: a much more frequent sequence differs by one nucleotide. V usage is TRBV11-1 and J usage is TRBJ2-2; 10 bases are a match to TRBD1. The germline CDR1 and CDR2 sequences are SGHAT and FQDESV (reference sequence). After removal of 5 bases from V and 6 bases from J, the junction contained 12 bases not matched to a gene. The CDR3 is made up of 17 amino acids. The CDR3 spells CASSPGWDRGVAGELFF. The CDR3 DNA is TGTGCCAGCAGCCCCGGGTGGGACAGGGGTGTCGCCGGGGAGCTGTTTTTT.

The rearrangement links TRBV10-3 to TRBJ1-2; TRBD1 matches at 10 bases. Germline CDR1 ENHRY, CDR2 SYGVKD. The CDR3 loop spans 13 amino acids. After removal of 6 bases from V and 6 bases from J, the junction contained 4 bases not matched to a gene. The CDR3 nucleotides read TGTGCCATCAGGTTGACAGGGGGCAATGGCTACACCTTC. Its protein is CAIRLTGGNGYTF.

Points on this clonotype: A much larger clone sits a single nucleotide away, making a read error possible. This sequence joins TRBV9 and TRBJ2-1; no reliable D call. The V end lost 4 bases, the J end lost 6 bases, and 17 bases lay between the germline ends. This CDR3 has 15 residues. CDR1 and CDR2 (germline): SGDLS, YYNGEE. The CDR3 DNA reads as TGTGCCAGCAGCTTGGCCATCCGGGCAGTCAATGAGCAGTTCTTC. It is translated as CASSLAIRAVNEQFF.

This clonotype was observed many times. The chain couples TRBV7-2 to TRBJ1-1; 7 bases line up with TRBD1. The CDR3 consists of 16 residues. Germline CDR1 is SGHTA and CDR2 is FQGNSA. The trim removed 2 bases at V and 3 bases at J, leaving 9 bases unmatched. This chain's CDR3 is CASSLIQGLSDTEAFF. In DNA form, the CDR3 reads TGTGCCAGCAGCTTAATACAGGGGCTGAGTGACACTGAAGCTTTCTTT.

This clonotype appeared many times. The V call is TRBV7-9, the J call TRBJ2-7, with 12 bases identical to TRBD2. V shed 2 bases and J 2 bases; nucleotides not matched to a gene: 1. From germline, CDR1 is SEHNR and CDR2 FQNEAQ (reference sequence). The CDR3 has 15 amino acids. This CDR3 reads CASSLRLAGAYEQYF. The CDR3 region has the DNA TGTGCCAGCAGCTTAAGACTAGCGGGGGCCTACGAGCAGTACTTC. Full variable domain (rest looked up from reference TRBV7-9 and TRBJ2-7): DTGVSQNPRHKITKRGQNVTFRCDPISEHNRLYWYRQTLGQGPEFLTYFQNEAQLEKSRLLSDRFSAERPKGSFSTLEIQRTEQGDSAMYLCASSLRLAGAYEQYFGPGTRLTVT.

In its sample, this clonotype was seen many times. The chain carries TRBV6-1 and TRBJ2-5; no clear D gene. V was shortened by 6 bases and J by 5 bases, with 10 bases between the two germline ends. This CDR3 spans 12 amino acids. The V gene's germline CDR1 is MNHNS and CDR2 SASEGT. This CDR3 reads CASRLGWETQYF. CDR3 bases: TGTGCCAGCAGACTCGGTTGGGAGACCCAGTACTTC.

The chain combines TRBV27 with TRBJ2-2, with D perhaps TRBD2 (5 bases). The CDR3 length is 13 residues. Germline V lookup: CDR1 MNHEY, CDR2 SMNVEV (reference sequence). V shed 6 bases and J shed 5 bases, with 10 bases lying between them. Here the CDR3 reads CASRFLATGELFF. DNA for the CDR3: TGTGCCAGCAGGTTTCTAGCAACCGGGGAGCTGTTTTTT.

The chain uses TRBV20-1 and TRBJ1-4; D is ambiguous. Trimming removed 3 bases from V and 5 bases from J, with 7 bases in between. The CDR3 is made up of 12 amino acids. Germline values: CDR1 DFQATT, CDR2 SNEGSKA (reference sequence). The CDR3 DNA follows: TGCAGTGCTAGGAGTGGGAATGAAAAACTGTTTTTT. Protein sequence: CSARSGNEKLFF.

This clonotype turned up a few times. The chain recombines TRBV10-3 with TRBJ2-3; D gene ambiguous. The V gene lost 7 bases and the J gene lost 3 bases, with 14 bases spanning the gap. This CDR3 is built from 14 residues. Germline assignment: CDR1 ENHRY and CDR2 SYGVKD. The CDR3 loop reads CAIKSGPMTDTQYF. The CDR3 coding sequence is TGTGCCATCAAATCCGGACCTATGACAGATACGCAGTATTTT.

This clonotype was seen at least ten times. The V gene is TRBV19, the J gene TRBJ1-3; D unresolved. V was trimmed by 3 bases and J by 10 bases, leaving 10 bases between them. Germline values: CDR1 LNHDA, CDR2 SQIVND (reference sequence). The CDR3 extends over 12 amino acids. For the CDR3, the DNA is TGTGCCAGTAGTATTCCTCGGTTGACCATATATTTT. This encodes CASSIPRLTIYF.

This clonotype was counted many times. This chain connects TRBV2 to TRBJ1-3; D not resolved. The V gene's germline CDR1 is SNHLY and CDR2 FYNNEI. The CDR3 is 14 residues long. The germline V and J ends were trimmed by 4 bases and 3 bases, with 10 bases remaining between them. In nucleotides, the CDR3 is TGTGCCAGCAGTGGAGAGGTTCTTGGAAACACCATATATTTT. This codes for CASSGEVLGNTIYF.

This clonotype was observed many times. The chain links TRBV20-1 to TRBJ2-5; tentative D call: TRBD2 (5 bases). This CDR3 has 14 amino acids. The V gene's germline CDR1 is DFQATT and CDR2 SNEGSKA (reference sequence). V was pared by 3 bases and J by 1 base, with 12 bases between. CDR3 nucleotide sequence: TGCAGTGCTAGTCTACTAGGACTCCAAGAGACCCAGTACTTC. Its protein product is CSASLLGLQETQYF.

This clonotype was counted only a few times. This chain links TRBV20-1 with TRBJ2-1; perhaps TRBD2 as D (5 bases). V was shortened by 3 bases and J by 7 bases, with 10 bases between the two germline ends. This CDR3 has 12 residues. Germline CDR1 DFQATT, CDR2 SNEGSKA (reference sequence). The CDR3 is CSARARENEQFF. CDR3 nucleotides: TGCAGTGCTAGGGCAAGGGAGAATGAGCAGTTCTTC.

CDR3 sequence reads: CASSDPGQVSYEQYF. The CDR3 region has the DNA TGTGCCAGCAGTGATCCGGGACAGGTATCCTACGAGCAGTACTTC. The chain is built from TRBV25-1 and TRBJ2-7, with TRBD1 matching 8 bases. CDR1 MGHDK and CDR2 SYGVNS come from the germline V gene. V lost 3 bases, J lost 1 base, and 5 bases stayed unmatched. CDR3 size: 15 residues.

This CDR3 reads CASSVAPLPAEQYF. The DNA for the CDR3 is TGTGCCAGCAGCGTAGCTCCCCTGCCGGCCGAGCAGTACTTC. V is TRBV9 and J is TRBJ2-7; D unresolved. Germline V gene data show CDR1 as SGDLS and CDR2 as YYNGEE. The CDR3 length is 14 residues. Between the trimmed V and J ends, which lost 0 bases and 6 bases, there was a span of 13 bases.

This clonotype occurred many times. This chain uses TRBV27 with TRBJ1-2; D gene ambiguous. V was cut by 6 bases and J by 4 bases, with 9 bases left in between. CDR3 length: 12 residues. Germline CDR1 reads MNHEY; CDR2 reads SMNVEV (reference sequence). This chain's CDR3 is CASSLSGYGYTF. The CDR3 bases are TGTGCCAGCAGCCTATCCGGCTATGGCTACACCTTC.

V gene TRBV7-3 combines with J gene TRBJ1-6; TRBD1 matches at 9 bases. CDR3 length equals 13 residues. Germline CDR1 is SGHTA and CDR2 is FQGTGA. V was pared by 6 bases and J by 10 bases, with 4 bases of the junction left unmatched. CDR3 DNA sequence: TGTGCCAGCAGACCGACAGGGGGATCACCCCTCCACTTT. Its translation is CASRPTGGSPLHF.

J is TRBJ2-7 and V is TRBV12-3 or TRBV12-4, with D maybe TRBD1 (6 bases). V was cut by 6 bases and J by 5 bases, with 14 bases left in between. The CDR3 has 13 amino acids. This CDR3 reads CASRPTGSHEQYF. Here the CDR3 DNA reads TGTGCCAGCAGACCCACAGGGTCCCACGAGCAGTACTTC.

The chain couples TRBV29-1 to TRBJ2-3; 13 bases align to TRBD2. Trimming removed 4 bases from V and 4 bases from J; junction bases left unmatched: 2. CDR1 and CDR2 from the germline V gene are SQVTM and ANQGSEA. The length of the CDR3 is 14 residues. The CDR3 DNA reads as TGCAGCGTTGGGACTAGCGGGGGCCCAGATACGCAGTATTTT. Protein product: CSVGTSGGPDTQYF.

On this clonotype: An end of the junction does not agree with germline; a read error may underlie this. This chain links TRBV24-1 with TRBJ1-1, with D perhaps matching TRBD1 (5 bases). The germline V gene encodes CDR1 KGHDR and CDR2 SFDVKD. The CDR3 has 15 amino acids. The CDR3 loop reads CASRDSRGGNTEALF. The CDR3 nucleotides read TGTGCCAGCAGAGATTCTCGGGGGGGGAACACTGAAGCTCTCTTT.

Remarks on this clonotype: A much larger clone is a single base away; this may be a read error. Written as DNA, the CDR3 is TGTGCCAGTAGTATAGATCGGGGTCGCACAGGGGACGCCGGGGAGCTGTTTTTT. It specifies CASSIDRGRTGDAGELFF. This chain joins TRBV19 and TRBJ2-2; 7 bases match TRBD1. The CDR3 is made up of 18 amino acids. Germline V gene sequence: CDR1 LNHDA, CDR2 SQIVND (reference sequence). The trim removed 0 bases at V and 6 bases at J, leaving 13 bases unmatched.